This record looks at one T cell receptor (beta chain) sequence and its context. The table came from immunoSEQ multiplex PCR; TCRdb's copy has only in-frame clones and leaves some out. The data hold roughly 20,000 clones, with around 89% observed a single time. The sample is drawn from a study of blood T cell repertoires in COVID-19. Study at large: Nucleic acid was either cDNA or gDNA, and it came from T cells, B-cell-depleted T cells, or PBMCs.

Sequencing used peripheral blood. This receptor was identified in a man between 65 and 80 years old with active COVID-19.

The CDR3 spells CASSLGDSLANYGYTF. CDR3 nucleotide sequence: TGCGCCAGCAGCTTGGGGGACAGTTTAGCTAACTATGGCTACACCTTC. V is TRBV5-1 and J is TRBJ1-2, with 7 positions matching TRBD1. The V segment lost 0 bases and the J segment 0 bases; nucleotides outside the gene matches: 5. This CDR3 is built from 16 residues. The germline V gene has CDR1 SGHRS and CDR2 YFSETQ.